Below, 10 T cell receptor beta chains from the same sample are listed, as sequenced in a study of T cell responses to AZD1222 COVID-19 vaccine. Clones were sequenced by immunoSEQ multiplex PCR, and TCRdb holds only the in-frame ones, with some missing. The sample carries some 97,000 clones, 70% to 90% recorded once. The source was peripheral blood, collected on day 0 of AZD1222 vaccination. These receptors were obtained from an adult in good health.

Only a few counts were recorded for this clone. The genes are TRBV2 and TRBJ1-1; a weak D match, TRBD1 (6 bases). The CDR3 length is 15 residues. Deletions cut 4 bases from V and 5 bases from J, with 17 bases between. Germline V gives CDR1 SNHLY, CDR2 FYNNEI. The DNA of the CDR3 is TGTGCCAGCAGTGGACAGGCGGTTTTAAGGACTGAAGCTTTCTTT. Amino acid sequence: CASSGQAVLRTEAFF.

This chain joins TRBV5-1 and TRBJ2-1, with a possible D match to TRBD2 (6 bases). This CDR3 is built from 15 residues. From germline, CDR1 is SGHRS and CDR2 YFSETQ. V was shortened by 4 bases and J by 0 bases, with 11 bases between the two germline ends. In DNA form, the CDR3 reads TGCGCCAGCAGCCTGGAGGGGAGCTCCTACAATGAGCAGTTCTTC. Translated: CASSLEGSSYNEQFF.

This clone appeared a single time. The chain is built from TRBV5-5 and TRBJ1-2; 11 positions match TRBD1. Losses at the gene ends were 3 bases for V and 0 bases for J; bases not matched to a gene: 7. CDR1 and CDR2 from the germline V gene are SGHKS and YYEKEE (reference sequence). There are 17 residues in the CDR3. The CDR3 loop reads CASSSGTGGEANYGYTF. In nucleotides, the CDR3 is TGTGCCAGCAGCTCCGGGACAGGGGGGGAGGCTAACTATGGCTACACCTTC.

The rearrangement uses TRBV24-1 and TRBJ2-1; 7 bases are a match to TRBD1. V lost 6 bases and J lost 3; bases outside the gene matches: 10. Germline V gene lookup returns CDR1 KGHDR and CDR2 SFDVKD. This CDR3 has 16 amino acids. The CDR3 spells CATSFLWTGYYNEQFF. As DNA, the CDR3 is TGTGCCACCAGTTTCCTCTGGACAGGCTACTACAATGAGCAGTTCTTC.

The chain combines TRBV2 with TRBJ1-5; D call uncertain. Trimming cost V 6 bases and J 0 bases, with 12 bases left between them. The CDR3 is made up of 15 amino acids. In germline, CDR1 is SNHLY, CDR2 FYNNEI. The CDR3 DNA reads TGTGCCAGCAGAACAAACACGGATAGCAATCAGCCCCAGCATTTT. Translation: CASRTNTDSNQPQHF.

The gene calls are TRBV3-1 (or the pseudogene TRBV3-2) and TRBJ1-2; possible D gene TRBD1, 5 bases. The CDR3 extends over 13 amino acids. Germline CDR1 LGHDT, CDR2 YNNKEL (reference sequence). V lost 0 bases to trimming and J lost 8 bases, with 10 bases between them. This CDR3 is CASSQDGGWGYTF. CDR3 DNA sequence: TGTGCCAGCAGCCAAGATGGGGGATGGGGCTACACCTTC.

The chain uses TRBV5-1 and TRBJ1-1, with D possibly being TRBD1 (6 bases). V dropped 2 bases and J dropped 2 bases, with 10 bases sitting between them. Germline V gives CDR1 SGHRS, CDR2 YFSETQ. The CDR3 is 14 residues long. In DNA, the CDR3 is TGCGCCAGCAGCTTAACAGGGACAAACACTGAAGCTTTCTTT. This gives the protein CASSLTGTNTEAFF.

The chain recombines TRBV2 with TRBJ1-2; no clear D gene. The CDR3 length is 14 residues. Trimming shortened V by 4 bases and J by 4 bases, and 13 bases separated the two germline ends. CDR1 SNHLY and CDR2 FYNNEI come from the germline V gene. The CDR3 bases are TGTGCCAGCAGTGTGGCGGTCCTCGGCTATGGCTACACCTTC. This sequence encodes CASSVAVLGYGYTF.

V and J are TRBV9 and TRBJ1-2; 10 nucleotides align to TRBD1. V shed 3 bases and J 8 bases; nucleotides not matched to a gene: 25. The CDR3 contains 20 residues. Germline V gives CDR1 SGDLS, CDR2 YYNGEE. CDR3 protein: CASSGSPYGTGVNTGRGYTF. CDR3 nucleotide sequence: TGTGCCAGCAGCGGAAGCCCGTATGGGACAGGGGTTAATACAGGGAGGGGCTACACCTTC.

This chain joins TRBV6-1 and TRBJ2-1, with 9 bases aligning to TRBD2. The length of the CDR3 is 18 residues. Trimming at V came to 1 base and at J to 10 bases, leaving 17 bases not matched to a gene. In germline, CDR1 is MNHNS, CDR2 SASEGT. As DNA, the CDR3 is TGTGCCAGCAGTGAAGGGAGTCGGTGGGCGGGAGGGCCCCACGAGCAGTTCTTC. Its protein is CASSEGSRWAGGPHEQFF.